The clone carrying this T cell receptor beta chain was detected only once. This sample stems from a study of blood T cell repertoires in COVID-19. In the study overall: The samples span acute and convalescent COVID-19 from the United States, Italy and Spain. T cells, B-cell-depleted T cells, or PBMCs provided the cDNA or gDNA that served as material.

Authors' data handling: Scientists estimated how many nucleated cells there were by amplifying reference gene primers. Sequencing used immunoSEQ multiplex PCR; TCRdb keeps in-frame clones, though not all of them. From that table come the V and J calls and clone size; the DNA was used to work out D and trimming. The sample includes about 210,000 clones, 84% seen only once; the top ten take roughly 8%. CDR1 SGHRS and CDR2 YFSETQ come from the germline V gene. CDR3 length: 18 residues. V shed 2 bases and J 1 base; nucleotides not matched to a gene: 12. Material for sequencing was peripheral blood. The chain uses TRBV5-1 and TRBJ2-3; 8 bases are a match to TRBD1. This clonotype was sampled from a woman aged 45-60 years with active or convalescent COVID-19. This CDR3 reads CASSFNLRGQVGTDTQYF. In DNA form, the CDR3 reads TGCGCCAGCAGCTTCAACCTACGGGGACAGGTGGGCACAGATACGCAGTATTTT.